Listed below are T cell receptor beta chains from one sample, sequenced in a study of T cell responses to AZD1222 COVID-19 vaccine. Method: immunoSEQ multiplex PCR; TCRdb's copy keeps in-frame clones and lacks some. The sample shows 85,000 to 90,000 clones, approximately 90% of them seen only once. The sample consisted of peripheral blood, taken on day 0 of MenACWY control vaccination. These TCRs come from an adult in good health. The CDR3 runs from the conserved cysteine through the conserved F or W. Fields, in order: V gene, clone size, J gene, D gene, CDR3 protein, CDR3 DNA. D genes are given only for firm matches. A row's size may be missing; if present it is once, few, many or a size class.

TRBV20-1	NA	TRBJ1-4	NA	CSASGGSQKLFF	TGCAGTGCTAGTGGCGGGTCTCAGAAACTGTTTTTT
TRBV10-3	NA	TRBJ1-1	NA	CAINPQGTGTEAFF	TGTGCCATCAACCCCCAGGGTACTGGCACTGAAGCTTTCTTT
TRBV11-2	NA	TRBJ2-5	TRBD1	CASSLGTGVETQYF	TGTGCCAGCAGCTTGGGGACAGGGGTAGAGACCCAGTACTTC
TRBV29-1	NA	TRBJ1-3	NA	CSVETGSGNTIYF	TGCAGCGTTGAGACAGGCTCTGGAAACACCATATATTTT
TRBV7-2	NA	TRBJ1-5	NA	CASSLHQGPNQPQHF	TGTGCCAGCAGCTTACATCAGGGGCCCAATCAGCCCCAGCATTTT
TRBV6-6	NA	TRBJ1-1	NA	CASSWVGEDEAFF	TGTGCCAGCAGTTGGGTGGGGGAAGATGAAGCTTTCTTT
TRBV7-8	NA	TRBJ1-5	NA	CASSLTGFNQPQHF	TGTGCCAGCAGCTTGACCGGATTCAATCAGCCCCAGCATTTT
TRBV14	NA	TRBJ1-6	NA	CASSQVWDQSSSSPLHF	TGTGCCAGCAGCCAAGTTTGGGACCAGTCATCGAGTTCACCCCTCCACTTT
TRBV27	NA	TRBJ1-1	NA	CASSPPRDPIWGGTEAFF	TGTGCCAGCAGCCCTCCGCGGGATCCGATTTGGGGAGGAACTGAAGCTTTCTTT
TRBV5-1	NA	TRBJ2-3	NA	CASSLGAYTDTQYF	TGCGCCAGCAGCTTGGGTGCCTACACAGATACGCAGTATTTT
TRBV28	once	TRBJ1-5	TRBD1	CASSFRALTGSNQPQHF	TGTGCCAGCAGTTTCCGGGCGCTGACAGGGTCCAATCAGCCCCAGCATTTT
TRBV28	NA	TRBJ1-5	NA	CASSLGGHSNQPQHF	TGTGCCAGCAGTTTAGGGGGGCACAGCAATCAGCCCCAGCATTTT
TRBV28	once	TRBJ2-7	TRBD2	CASSPPAGGERRDEQYF	TGTGCCAGCAGCCCTCCGGCCGGGGGGGAGCGGAGAGACGAGCAGTACTTC
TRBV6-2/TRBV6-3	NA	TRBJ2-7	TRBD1	CASSPTGNEQYF	TGTGCCAGCAGCCCGACAGGGAACGAGCAGTACTTC
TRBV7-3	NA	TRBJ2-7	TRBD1	CASSLTRDSEQYF	TGTGCCAGCAGCTTAACCCGGGACAGTGAGCAGTACTTC
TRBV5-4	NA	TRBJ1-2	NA	CASSHHEGYLKPYGYTF	TGTGCCAGCAGCCACCATGAAGGGTACCTTAAACCCTATGGCTACACCTTC
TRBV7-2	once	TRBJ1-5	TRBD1	CASSAQTGVSNQPQHF	TGTGCCAGCAGCGCCCAGACAGGGGTTAGCAATCAGCCCCAGCATTTT
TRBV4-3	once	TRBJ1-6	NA	CASSQGEGRGVSPLHF	TGCGCCAGCAGCCAAGGTGAGGGGCGCGGGGTTTCACCCCTCCACTTT
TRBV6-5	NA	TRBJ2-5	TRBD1	CASRPDREETQYF	TGTGCCAGCAGACCCGACAGGGAAGAGACCCAGTACTTC
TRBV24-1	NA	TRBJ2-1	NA	CATRTGQPPANEQFF	TGTGCCACCAGGACCGGACAACCGCCAGCGAATGAGCAGTTCTTC
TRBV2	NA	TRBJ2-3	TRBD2	CASSGGGARDTQYF	TGTGCCAGCAGTGGCGGGGGGGCTCGAGATACGCAGTATTTT
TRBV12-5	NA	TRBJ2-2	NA	CASGRTTNTGELFF	TGTGCTAGTGGTCGGACAACGAACACCGGGGAGCTGTTTTTT
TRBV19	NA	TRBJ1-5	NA	CASSIGDTAGQPQHF	TGTGCCAGTAGTATTGGGGACACCGCCGGTCAGCCCCAGCATTTT
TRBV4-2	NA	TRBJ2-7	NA	CASSQEGDRAGYEQYF	TGTGCCAGCAGCCAAGAGGGGGATCGGGCGGGCTACGAGCAGTACTTC
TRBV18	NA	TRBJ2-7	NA	CASSPGRAESSYEQYF	TGTGCCAGCTCCCCGGGGCGTGCGGAGAGCTCCTACGAGCAGTACTTC
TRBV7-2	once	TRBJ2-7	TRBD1	CASSPDRGHYEQYF	TGTGCCAGCAGCCCCGACAGGGGGCACTACGAGCAGTACTTC
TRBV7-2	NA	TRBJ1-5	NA	CASSAGVGGTNQPQHF	TGTGCCAGCAGCGCAGGGGTCGGGGGGACCAATCAGCCCCAGCATTTT
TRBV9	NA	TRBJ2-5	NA	CASSGRGAETQYF	TGTGCCAGCAGCGGACGGGGGGCGGAGACCCAGTACTTC
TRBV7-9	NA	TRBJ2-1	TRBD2	CASRASGSYNEQFF	TGTGCCAGCAGGGCTAGCGGCTCCTACAATGAGCAGTTCTTC
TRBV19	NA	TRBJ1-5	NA	CASSIRGLAVSYSNQPQHF	TGTGCCAGTAGTATCCGGGGGTTAGCTGTCAGTTATAGCAATCAGCCCCAGCATTTT
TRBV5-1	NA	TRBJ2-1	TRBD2	CASSTGLVGGLGEQFF	TGCGCCAGCAGCACGGGACTAGTGGGGGGACTGGGAGAGCAGTTCTTC
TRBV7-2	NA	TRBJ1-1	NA	CASKTYMNTEAFF	TGTGCCAGCAAGACTTATATGAACACTGAAGCTTTCTTT
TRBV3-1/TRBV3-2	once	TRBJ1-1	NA	CASSAPGTPAFF	TGTGCCAGCAGCGCCCCCGGGACTCCGGCTTTCTTT
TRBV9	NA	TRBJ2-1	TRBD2	CASSAPGSGSSYNEQFF	TGTGCCAGCAGCGCCCCGGGGAGCGGGAGCTCCTACAATGAGCAGTTCTTC
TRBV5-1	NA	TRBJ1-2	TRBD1	CASSAGTANYGYTF	TGCGCCAGCAGCGCCGGGACAGCTAACTATGGCTACACCTTC
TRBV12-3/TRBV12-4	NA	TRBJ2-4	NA	CASSFPQNIQYF	TGTGCCAGCAGTTTCCCGCAAAACATTCAGTACTTC
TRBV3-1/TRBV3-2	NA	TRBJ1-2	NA	CASSQGRYYGYTF	TGTGCCAGCAGCCAAGGCAGGTACTATGGCTACACCTTC
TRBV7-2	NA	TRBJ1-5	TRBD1	CASSRPGGGNQPQHF	TGTGCCAGCAGCCGGCCAGGGGGAGGGAATCAGCCCCAGCATTTT
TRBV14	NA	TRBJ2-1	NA	CASSQWTGSHYNEQFF	TGTGCCAGCAGCCAATGGACGGGGTCACACTACAATGAGCAGTTCTTC
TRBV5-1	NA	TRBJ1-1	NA	CASSTSGTVNTEAFF	TGCGCCAGCAGCACATCCGGGACGGTGAACACTGAAGCTTTCTTT
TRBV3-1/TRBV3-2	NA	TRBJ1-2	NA	CASSHSARGNYGYTF	TGTGCCAGCAGCCACTCAGCCAGGGGTAACTATGGCTACACCTTC
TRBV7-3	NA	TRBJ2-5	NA	CASSLDVGETQYF	TGTGCCAGCAGCTTAGATGTGGGAGAGACCCAGTACTTC
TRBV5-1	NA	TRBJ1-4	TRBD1	CASSFDPGQGLGPTTNEKLFF	TGCGCCAGCAGCTTCGACCCTGGACAGGGGCTGGGGCCAACAACTAATGAAAAACTGTTTTTT
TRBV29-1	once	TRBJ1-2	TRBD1	CSVVGAPGQTLNYGYTF	TGCAGCGTTGTGGGGGCGCCGGGACAGACTTTAAACTATGGCTACACCTTC